This TCR beta chain is from a study of blood T cell repertoires in COVID-19. The wider study: Specimens from acute and convalescent COVID-19 originated in the United States, Italy and Spain. Nucleic acid was either cDNA or gDNA, and it came from T cells, B-cell-depleted T cells, or PBMCs.

In the authors' workflow: Reference gene primer amplification gave estimated nucleated cell counts. Libraries were prepared by immunoSEQ multiplex PCR; TCRdb keeps only in-frame clonotypes and omits some of them. V and J calls and clone size are as listed in that table; D and trimming were resolved from the DNA. The sample carries roughly 260,000 clones, 79% recorded once. The V end lost 9 bases, the J end lost 3 bases, and 18 bases lay between the germline ends. The germline CDR1 and CDR2 sequences are LNHDA and SQIVND (reference sequence). The CDR3 runs 15 residues. The chain recombines TRBV19 with TRBJ2-1; D perhaps matches TRBD1 (6 bases). The sample comprised peripheral blood. The source is a woman in her thirties or forties with active or convalescent COVID-19. The CDR3 loop reads CASSPQGHLYNEQFF. CDR3 nucleotide sequence: TGTGCCAGCAGTCCCCAGGGGCACCTCTACAATGAGCAGTTCTTC.